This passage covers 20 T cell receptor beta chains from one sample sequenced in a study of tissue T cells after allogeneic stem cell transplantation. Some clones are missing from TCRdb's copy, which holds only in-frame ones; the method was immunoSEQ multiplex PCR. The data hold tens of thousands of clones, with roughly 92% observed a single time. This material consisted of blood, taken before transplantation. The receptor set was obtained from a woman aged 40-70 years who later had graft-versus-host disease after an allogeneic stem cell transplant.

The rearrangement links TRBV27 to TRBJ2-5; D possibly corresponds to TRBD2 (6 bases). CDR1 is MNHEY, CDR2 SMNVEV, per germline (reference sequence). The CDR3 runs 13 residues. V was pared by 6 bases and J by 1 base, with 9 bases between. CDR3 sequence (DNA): TGTGCCAGCAGAAAGCGGGCCCAAGAGACCCAGTACTTC. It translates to CASRKRAQETQYF.

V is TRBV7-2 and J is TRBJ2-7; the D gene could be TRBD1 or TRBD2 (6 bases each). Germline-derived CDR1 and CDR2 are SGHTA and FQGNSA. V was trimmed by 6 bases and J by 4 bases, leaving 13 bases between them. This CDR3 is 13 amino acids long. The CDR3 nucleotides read TGTGCCAGCAGAGGGGGGAGTCGTTACGAGCAGTACTTC. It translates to CASRGGSRYEQYF. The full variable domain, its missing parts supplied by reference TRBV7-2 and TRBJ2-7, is GAGVSQSPSNKVTEKGKDVELRCDPISGHTALYWYRQSLGQGLEFLIYFQGNSAPDKSGLPSDRFSAERTGGSVSTLTIQRTQQEDSAVYLCASRGGSRYEQYFGPGTRLTVT.

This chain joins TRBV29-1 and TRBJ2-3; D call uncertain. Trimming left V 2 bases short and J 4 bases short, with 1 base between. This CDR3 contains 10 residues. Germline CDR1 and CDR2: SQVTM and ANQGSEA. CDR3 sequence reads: CSVESDTQYF. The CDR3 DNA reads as TGCAGCGTTGAATCAGATACGCAGTATTTT.

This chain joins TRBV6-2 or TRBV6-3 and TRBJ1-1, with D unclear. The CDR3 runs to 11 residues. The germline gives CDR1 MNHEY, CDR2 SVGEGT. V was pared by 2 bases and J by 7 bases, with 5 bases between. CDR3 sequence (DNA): TGTGCCAGCAGTTACAGCATTGAAGCTTTCTTT. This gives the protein CASSYSIEAFF.

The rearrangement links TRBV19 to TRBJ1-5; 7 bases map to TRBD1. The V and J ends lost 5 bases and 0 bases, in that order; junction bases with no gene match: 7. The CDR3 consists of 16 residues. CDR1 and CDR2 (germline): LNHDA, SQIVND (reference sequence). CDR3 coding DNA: TGTGCCAGTAGTGGCCGGGACAGTCATAGCAATCAGCCCCAGCATTTT. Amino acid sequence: CASSGRDSHSNQPQHF.

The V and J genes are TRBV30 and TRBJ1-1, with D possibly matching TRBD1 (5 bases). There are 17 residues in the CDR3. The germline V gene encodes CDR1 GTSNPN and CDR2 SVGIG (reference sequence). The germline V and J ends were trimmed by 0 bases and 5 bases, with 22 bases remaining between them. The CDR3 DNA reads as TGTGCCTGGAGTGTAGGGGCCCGCCGAAGGGGCAATACTGAAGCTTTCTTT. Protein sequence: CAWSVGARRRGNTEAFF.

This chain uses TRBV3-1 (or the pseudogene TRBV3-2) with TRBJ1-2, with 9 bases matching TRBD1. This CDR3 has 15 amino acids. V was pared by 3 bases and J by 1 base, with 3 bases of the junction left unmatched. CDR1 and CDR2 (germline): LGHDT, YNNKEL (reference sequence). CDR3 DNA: TGTGCCAGCAGCCATGGGGGACAGGGTAACTATGGCTACACCTTC. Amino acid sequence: CASSHGGQGNYGYTF.

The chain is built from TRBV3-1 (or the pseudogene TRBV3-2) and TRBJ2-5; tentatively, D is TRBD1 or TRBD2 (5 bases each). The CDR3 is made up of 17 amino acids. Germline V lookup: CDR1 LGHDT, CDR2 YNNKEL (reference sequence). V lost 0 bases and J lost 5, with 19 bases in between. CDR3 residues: CASSQDGLGEVEETQYF. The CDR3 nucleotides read TGTGCCAGCAGCCAAGATGGTCTGGGGGAAGTAGAGGAGACCCAGTACTTC.

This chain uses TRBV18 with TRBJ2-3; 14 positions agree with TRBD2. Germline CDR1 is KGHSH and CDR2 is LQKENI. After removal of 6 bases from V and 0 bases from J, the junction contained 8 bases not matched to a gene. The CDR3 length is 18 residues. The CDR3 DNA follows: TGTGCCAGCTCCCTCCGACTAGCGGGAGGGTCTAGCACAGATACGCAGTATTTT. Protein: CASSLRLAGGSSTDTQYF.

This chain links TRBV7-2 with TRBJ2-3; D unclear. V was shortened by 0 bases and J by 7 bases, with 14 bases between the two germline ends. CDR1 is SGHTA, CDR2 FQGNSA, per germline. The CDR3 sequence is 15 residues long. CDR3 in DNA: TGTGCCAGCAGCTTAGCGAATGACCTCATGTATACGCAGTATTTT. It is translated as CASSLANDLMYTQYF.

The CDR3 sequence: CASSLGPNYEQYF. The DNA for the CDR3 is TGTGCCAGCAGTTTAGGACCGAACTACGAGCAGTACTTC. This chain links TRBV27 with TRBJ2-7; D is uncertain. Germline V gives CDR1 MNHEY, CDR2 SMNVEV (reference sequence). CDR3 length equals 13 residues. The V and J ends lost 2 bases and 3 bases respectively, with 8 bases between them.

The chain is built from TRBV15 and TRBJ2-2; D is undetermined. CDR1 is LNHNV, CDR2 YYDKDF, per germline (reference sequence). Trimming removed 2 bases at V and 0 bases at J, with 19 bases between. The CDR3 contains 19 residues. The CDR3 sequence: CATSRPLKVEVTNTGELFF. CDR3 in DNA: TGTGCCACCAGCAGACCCCTGAAGGTTGAAGTGACGAACACCGGGGAGCTGTTTTTT.

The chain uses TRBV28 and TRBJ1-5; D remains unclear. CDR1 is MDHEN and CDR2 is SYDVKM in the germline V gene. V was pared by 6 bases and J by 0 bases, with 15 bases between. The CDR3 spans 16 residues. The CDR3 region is CASRPARGISNQPQHF. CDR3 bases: TGTGCCAGCAGGCCGGCCCGGGGTATTAGCAATCAGCCCCAGCATTTT.

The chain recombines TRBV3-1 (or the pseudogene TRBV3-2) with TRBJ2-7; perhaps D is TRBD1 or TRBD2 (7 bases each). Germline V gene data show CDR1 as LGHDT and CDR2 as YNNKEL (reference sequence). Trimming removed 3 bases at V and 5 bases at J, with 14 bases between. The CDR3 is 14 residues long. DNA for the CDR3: TGTGCCAGCAGCCACCAGGGGGGGTGGGACGAGCAGTACTTC. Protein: CASSHQGGWDEQYF.

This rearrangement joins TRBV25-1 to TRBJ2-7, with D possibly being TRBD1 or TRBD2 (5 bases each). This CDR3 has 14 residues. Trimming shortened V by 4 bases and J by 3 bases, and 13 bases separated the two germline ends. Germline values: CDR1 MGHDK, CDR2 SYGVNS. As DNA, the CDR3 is TGTGCCAGCAGTGCTCGGGGCGTAAACTACGAGCAGTACTTC. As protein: CASSARGVNYEQYF.

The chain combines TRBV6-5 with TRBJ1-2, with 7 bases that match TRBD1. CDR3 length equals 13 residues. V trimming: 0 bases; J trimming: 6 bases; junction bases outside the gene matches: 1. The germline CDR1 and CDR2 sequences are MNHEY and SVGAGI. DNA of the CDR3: TGTGCCAGCAGTTACTCAACAGGGGATGGCTACACCTTC. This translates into CASSYSTGDGYTF.

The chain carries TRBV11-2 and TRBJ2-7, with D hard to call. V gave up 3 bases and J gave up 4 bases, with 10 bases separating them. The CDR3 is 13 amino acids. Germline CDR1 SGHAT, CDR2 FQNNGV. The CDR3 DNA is TGTGCCAGCAGCTTCTTATCGTCGTACGAGCAGTACTTC. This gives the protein CASSFLSSYEQYF.

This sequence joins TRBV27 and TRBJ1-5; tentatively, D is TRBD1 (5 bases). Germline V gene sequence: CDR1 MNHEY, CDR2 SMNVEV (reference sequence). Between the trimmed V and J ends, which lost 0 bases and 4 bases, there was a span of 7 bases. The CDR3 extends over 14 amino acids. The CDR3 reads CASSLSKGNQPQHF. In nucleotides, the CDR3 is TGTGCCAGCAGTTTATCGAAGGGGAATCAGCCCCAGCATTTT.

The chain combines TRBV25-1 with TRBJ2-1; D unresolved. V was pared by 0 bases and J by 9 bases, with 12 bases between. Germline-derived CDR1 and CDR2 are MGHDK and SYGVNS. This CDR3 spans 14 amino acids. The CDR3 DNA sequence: TGTGCCAGCAGTGAATATATGCCAGTAGGTGAGCAGTTCTTC. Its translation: CASSEYMPVGEQFF.

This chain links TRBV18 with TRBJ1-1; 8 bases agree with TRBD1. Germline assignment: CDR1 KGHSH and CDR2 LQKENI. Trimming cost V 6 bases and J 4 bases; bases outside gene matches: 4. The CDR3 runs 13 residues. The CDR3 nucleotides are TGTGCCAGCTCCCCGGACAGGGCCACTGAAGCTTTCTTT. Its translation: CASSPDRATEAFF.